This T cell receptor beta chain originates from a study of human T cells and chemical hapten exposure. The V end lost 6 bases, the J end lost 4 bases, and 12 bases lay between the germline ends. This CDR3 is 14 amino acids long. Per the authors' pipeline: TCR counts had a median of about 94,000 per sample and spanned roughly 23,224 to 700,000. Using its own MiXCR run on the RACE reads, TCRdb lists one record per CDR3 protein. The V and J calls come from TCRdb's annotation, not from the publication. The table lists tens of thousands of distinct CDR3 sequences, approximately 9.8% of them singletons. The time point was: patch test 1, 2 weeks after DPC sensitization. Documented treatment: therapeutic diphenylcyclopropenone sensitization with weekly scalp DPC.

This receptor was obtained from a woman aged 40 to 50 with alopecia areata. Some clones in this sample may be carry-over from other donors' samples. Here the sequenced sample was whole blood, taken in connection with sensitization to the hapten diphenylcyclopropenone (DPC). This chain connects TRBV12-3 or TRBV12-4 to TRBJ2-2, with D maybe TRBD1 (6 bases). The CDR3 loop is CASREQGITGELFF. The CDR3 nucleotides read TGTGCCAGCAGGGAACAGGGAATCACCGGGGAGCTGTTTTTT.